Below are 10 T cell receptor beta chains sequenced from a single sample in a study of blood T cells in healthy people across ages. A second PCR, run for roughly 7 to 11 cycles, used a sample-barcoded 5' primer plus a J-beta primer mix. TCRdb fed the 5' RACE reads into MiXCR, producing one record per CDR3 protein. The sample has 1.5 million to 2 million distinct CDR3 sequences, 28% seen once. The specimen sequenced was blood. The receptors come from a young woman in good health.

In this sample, this clonotype turned up a few times. V and J are TRBV29-1 and TRBJ2-5; 9 nucleotides line up with TRBD2. Trimming at V came to 5 bases and at J to 5 bases, leaving 6 bases not matched to a gene. The CDR3 runs 13 residues. Germline V lookup: CDR1 SQVTM, CDR2 ANQGSEA. CDR3 amino acids: CSVMTSGPETQYF. The CDR3 bases are TGCAGCGTTATGACTAGCGGCCCGGAGACCCAGTACTTC.

The chain couples TRBV20-1 to TRBJ1-4; D not certain. The CDR3 runs 13 residues. Trimming left V 6 bases short and J 4 bases short, with 12 bases between. Per the germline V gene, CDR1 is DFQATT and CDR2 is SNEGSKA (reference sequence). CDR3 region: CSARQQINEKLFF. The CDR3 bases are TGCAGTGCGAGGCAGCAGATTAATGAAAAACTGTTTTTT.

The CDR3 protein is CASSPPPGQDNQPQHF. The CDR3 DNA reads as TGTGCCAGCAGCCCTCCCCCTGGACAGGACAATCAGCCCCAGCATTTT. This sequence joins TRBV28 and TRBJ1-5; 7 nucleotides match TRBD1. The CDR3 consists of 16 residues. The V and J ends lost 6 bases and 3 bases, in that order; junction bases with no gene match: 11. Per the germline V gene, CDR1 is MDHEN and CDR2 is SYDVKM.

This clonotype occurred a few times. The chain combines TRBV29-1 with TRBJ1-5; 8 nucleotides agree with TRBD1. Looked up from germline, CDR1 is SQVTM and CDR2 is ANQGSEA. The V segment lost 6 bases and the J segment 5 bases; nucleotides outside the gene matches: 9. This CDR3 has 14 amino acids. CDR3 sequence reads: CSVASGTGDQPQHF. As DNA, the CDR3 is TGCAGCGTGGCCTCCGGGACAGGAGATCAGCCCCAGCATTTT.

The CDR3 sequence: CASSLELAGGHSEQFF. Written as DNA, the CDR3 is TGTGCCAGCAGTTTGGAGCTAGCGGGGGGGCACAGTGAGCAGTTCTTC. This sequence joins TRBV28 and TRBJ2-1; TRBD2 aligns across 12 bases. CDR3 length: 16 residues. Germline lookup yields CDR1 MDHEN and CDR2 SYDVKM. V lost 3 bases to trimming and J lost 9 bases; unmatched junction nucleotides: 9.

This clonotype was seen once. This sequence joins TRBV10-3 and TRBJ2-3; 11 positions agree with TRBD2. This CDR3 has 17 amino acids. CDR1 ENHRY and CDR2 SYGVKD come from the germline V gene. With V trimmed by 0 bases and J by 2 bases, 4 bases remained unmatched. The CDR3 is CAISESIAGGPTDTQYF. CDR3 DNA: TGTGCCATCAGTGAGTCGATAGCGGGAGGGCCCACAGATACGCAGTATTTT.

This clonotype occurred a few times. The junction departs from the called germline gene at one end, perhaps through a read error. The gene calls are TRBV6-6 and TRBJ2-5; TRBD1 might be the D (5 bases). Germline CDR1 and CDR2: MNHNY and SVGAGI (reference sequence). The CDR3 loop spans 12 amino acids. CDR3 protein: CASRRGEETRYF. The CDR3 coding sequence is TGTGCCAGCAGAAGGGGTGAGGAGACCCGGTACTTC.

This clonotype appeared a few times. The rearrangement joins TRBV7-9 to TRBJ1-1; weak D call: TRBD1 (5 bases). Germline V gene lookup returns CDR1 SEHNR and CDR2 FQNEAQ (reference sequence). The CDR3 has 14 residues. Trimming removed 3 bases at V and 4 bases at J, with 12 bases between. The CDR3 sequence: CASSLGRWSTEAFF. The DNA for the CDR3 is TGTGCCAGCAGCTTGGGACGTTGGAGCACTGAAGCTTTCTTT.

The chain couples TRBV5-1 to TRBJ2-7; D is ambiguous. Deletions cut 3 bases from V and 5 bases from J, with 15 bases between. Germline assignment: CDR1 SGHRS and CDR2 YFSETQ. The CDR3 is 14 residues long. The CDR3 region is CASSWATAPHEQYF. CDR3 nucleotides: TGCGCCAGCAGCTGGGCAACCGCGCCGCACGAGCAGTACTTC.

This clonotype was picked up many times. The gene calls are TRBV5-6 and TRBJ2-5; D unclear. Germline-derived CDR1 and CDR2 are SGHDT and YYEEEE. Trimming shortened V by 4 bases and J by 4 bases, and 17 bases separated the two germline ends. The CDR3 loop spans 15 amino acids. The CDR3 here is CASSPSEGSPETQYF. The CDR3 nucleotides are TGTGCCAGCAGCCCCTCGGAAGGGTCCCCAGAGACCCAGTACTTC.